A selection of T cell receptor beta chains follows, all from one sample in a study of T-cell memory formation after mild COVID-19. TCRdb called the 5' RACE reads again in MiXCR, with one record for every CDR3 protein. The sample consists of fewer than 600,000 distinct CDR3 sequences, 20% to 25% of them appearing once. Sequenced input: PBMCs or a T cell subset sorted from them (not recorded which). All receptors derive from an adult woman who had mild COVID-19 (a few samples of this study predate the infection). Cell type and time point are not known. Each CDR3 is given without its conserved first and last residue. Fields, in order: D gene, clone size, V gene, J gene, CDR3 protein. D genes are given only for firm matches. Size tells how often a clone was seen (once, few, many) or the class of an expanded clone, and some rows leave it out.

>TRBD1|once|TRBV7-2|TRBJ1-2
ASSLGQSMDYGYT
>.|few|TRBV15|TRBJ2-2
ATSRDGRSRGTGELF
>.|.|TRBV5-4|TRBJ2-7
ASSFKGALNEQY
>.|few|TRBV7-9|TRBJ1-1
ASSLADRKNTEAF
>TRBD2|.|TRBV11-1|TRBJ2-3
ASSFRREDDTDTQY
>.|few|TRBV11-2|TRBJ2-7
ASSLDNDRAKQY
>TRBD2|many|TRBV7-2|TRBJ2-5
ASSLWEGGSLQTQY
>.|few|TRBV15|TRBJ2-3
ATSRDLGGGDTQY
>TRBD2|many|TRBV5-5|TRBJ2-1
ASSFVTRAGANNEQF
>TRBD1|.|TRBV30|TRBJ2-3
AWGKGTGPDTQY
>.|few|TRBV29-1|TRBJ1-1
SVEVGYRVAEAF
>TRBD1|few|TRBV30|TRBJ2-7
AWHALGTGVEQY
>.|many|TRBV5-5|TRBJ1-2
ASSGSNYGYT
>.|many|TRBV9|TRBJ2-3
ASSDTDTQY
>.|few|TRBV4-3|TRBJ2-1
ASSQGSSGHNV
>.|.|TRBV24-1|TRBJ1-2
ATSDTPYYGYT
>TRBD2|few|TRBV10-3|TRBJ2-5
AISEGTSGKQKETQY
>.|many|TRBV12-3/TRBV12-4|TRBJ2-4
ASSPKNIQY
>TRBD2|.|TRBV14|TRBJ2-1
ASSHVVAGVYNEQF
>TRBD1|.|TRBV7-2|TRBJ2-7
ASKQGASYYEQY
>.|many|TRBV6-1|TRBJ2-2
ASNRLRDGTGELF
>TRBD1|few|TRBV24-1|TRBJ2-5
ATSDGQGIQETQY
>.|.|TRBV7-8|TRBJ2-7
ASSLPESYEQY
>.|.|TRBV3-1|TRBJ2-7
ASSQDLGYYEQY
>TRBD1|.|TRBV12-3/TRBV12-4|TRBJ1-2
ASSLSGTGRYGYT
>TRBD2|few|TRBV6-5|TRBJ2-7
ASSPAAGAYYEQY
>.|.|TRBV19|TRBJ2-3
ASSYDSPTDTQY
>.|few|TRBV4-3|TRBJ2-7
ASSQDRGPYEQY
>.|few|TRBV21-1|TRBJ2-7
ASSKTSYYEQY
>TRBD2|few|TRBV28|TRBJ2-7
ASSSSGGPKNSYEQY
>.|.|TRBV20-1|TRBJ1-5
SARDLGADQPQH
>.|.|TRBV3-1|TRBJ1-4
ASSQRTGTRSLKLF
>TRBD2|.|TRBV6-5|TRBJ2-7
ASASGIFYEQY
>.|few|TRBV14|TRBJ1-2
ASSQARVYGYT
>.|.|TRBV4-1|TRBJ2-7
ASSREDSQGRGQY
>TRBD1|.|TRBV5-4|TRBJ1-2
ASSGRTGDYGYT
>TRBD1|.|TRBV20-1|TRBJ1-2
SAPDRGLNYGYT
>.|few|TRBV14|TRBJ2-2
ASSQGWESTGELF
>.|.|TRBV24-1|TRBJ2-1
ATSGQGGRYEQF
>.|.|TRBV24-1|TRBJ1-2
AIWTEDGYT
>TRBD1|.|TRBV5-6|TRBJ1-2
ASSLGGTDGYT
>TRBD2|few|TRBV9|TRBJ2-7
ASSPSASGIPYEQY
>.|.|TRBV15|TRBJ1-2
ATSSTTHYQGDYGYT
>.|few|TRBV7-2|TRBJ2-5
ASSLVHRGGQETQY
>TRBD2|few|TRBV10-3|TRBJ2-7
AISDDTSGGFFYEQY
>.|.|TRBV4-1|TRBJ2-1
ASSQGGGLAYNEQF
>TRBD2|few|TRBV7-2|TRBJ2-1
ASSLGFSGTPWEQF
>.|.|TRBV7-9|TRBJ1-1
ASLRVTEAF
>.|.|TRBV15|TRBJ2-1
ATSRNSYNEQF
>TRBD2|.|TRBV7-2|TRBJ2-1
ASSPPLLAGLNEQF
>.|.|TRBV30|TRBJ2-2
AWINGLYTGELF
>TRBD2|.|TRBV25-1|TRBJ2-7
ASSELRGIAGEEQY
>.|.|TRBV15|TRBJ1-2
ATSRSGTIHNYGYT
>TRBD2|.|TRBV7-2|TRBJ2-3
ASSPIWAAGGRQDTQY
>.|.|TRBV19|TRBJ1-2
ASRDTGLYGYT
>TRBD2|.|TRBV7-2|TRBJ2-5
ASSPSGIVGETQY
>.|once|TRBV6-5|TRBJ1-2
ASSYKQGDFYT
>.|few|TRBV27|TRBJ2-1
ASSRHGEQF